The 28 T cell receptor beta chains reported below all come from one sample, sequenced in a study of Graves' ophthalmopathy and Graves' hyperthyroidism. RNA served as the template for amplifying TCR beta CDR3 regions. A first-round RT-PCR used HTBI primers, followed by a second-round multiplex PCR. TCRdb re-derived calls from the multiplex PCR reads in MiXCR, one entry per CDR3 protein. The sample includes about 420,000 distinct CDR3 sequences, under 25% of them seen just once. Input material: peripheral blood. The receptors were sampled from a woman under 30 with stable Graves' hyperthyroidism.

This clonotype occurred many times. The chain joins TRBV29-1 to TRBJ2-2; TRBD2 matches 8 bases. The CDR3 is made up of 13 amino acids. CDR1 is SQVTM and CDR2 is ANQGSEA in the germline V gene. V gave up 0 bases and J gave up 8 bases; unmatched junction bases: 2. Written as DNA, the CDR3 is TGCAGCGTTGAAGAGACTAGCGCTGGGGAGCTGTTTTTT. Encoded protein: CSVEETSAGELFF.

This clonotype was seen at least ten times. The chain uses TRBV5-1 and TRBJ2-4; perhaps TRBD2 as D (7 bases). CDR3 length equals 17 residues. V was clipped by 3 bases and J by 2 bases, with 18 bases between them. CDR1 SGHRS and CDR2 YFSETQ come from the germline V gene. Here the CDR3 DNA reads TGCGCCAGCAGCTCCCCTAGGGGGGGCGGGTCCAAAAACATTCAGTACTTC. Translation: CASSSPRGGGSKNIQYF.

This clonotype showed up many times. CDR3 nucleotides: TGTGCCAGCAGTTACGTTTACGCGGGAGACACCGGGGAGCTGTTTTTT. Protein product: CASSYVYAGDTGELFF. The rearrangement links TRBV6-2 or TRBV6-3 to TRBJ2-2; 7 bases match TRBD2. Losses at the gene ends were 2 bases for V and 3 bases for J; bases not matched to a gene: 6. CDR3 size: 16 residues. Per germline, CDR1 MNHEY and CDR2 SVGEGT.

At least ten counts were recorded for this clonotype. The V and J genes are TRBV7-2 and TRBJ1-5; D might be TRBD1 (6 bases). Germline CDR1 and CDR2: SGHTA and FQGNSA. The length of the CDR3 is 14 residues. V was pared by 6 bases and J by 7 bases, with 16 bases between. The CDR3 spells CASSLGAGTQPQHF. CDR3 in DNA: TGTGCCAGCAGTTTGGGGGCAGGGACCCAGCCCCAGCATTTT.

This clonotype has more than one count but fewer than ten. J is TRBJ1-2 and V is TRBV5-1; TRBD1 aligns across 9 bases. Looked up from germline, CDR1 is SGHRS and CDR2 is YFSETQ. The V gene end was trimmed by 1 base and the J gene end by 6 bases; junction bases not matched to a gene: 4. The CDR3 loop spans 14 amino acids. The CDR3: CASSLTGGVDGYTF. For the CDR3, the DNA is TGCGCCAGCAGCTTGACAGGGGGCGTCGATGGCTACACCTTC.

Ten or more counts support this clonotype. The V gene is TRBV6-5, the J gene TRBJ1-5, with D perhaps TRBD1 (5 bases). CDR1 MNHEY and CDR2 SVGAGI come from the germline V gene. V lost 8 bases and J 6 bases, leaving 20 bases between the germline ends. The CDR3 runs 15 residues. In nucleotides, the CDR3 is TGTGCCAGCTCGGCCCAACTGGGGCTAGGTCAGCCCCAGCATTTT. As protein: CASSAQLGLGQPQHF.

This clonotype has at least ten counts. The chain recombines TRBV20-1 with TRBJ2-2; D unclear. The germline CDR1 and CDR2 sequences are DFQATT and SNEGSKA (reference sequence). V lost 1 base and J 7 bases, leaving 7 bases between the germline ends. The CDR3 runs 12 residues. This CDR3 reads CSARATIGELFF. Here the CDR3 DNA reads TGCAGTGCTAGAGCGACCATCGGGGAGCTGTTTTTT.

In its sample, this clonotype was seen many times. The chain employs TRBV7-2 and TRBJ1-5, with 7 bases identical to TRBD1. Germline lookup yields CDR1 SGHTA and CDR2 FQGNSA. The CDR3 covers 14 residues. Trimming took 6 bases from V and 7 from J; bases not matched to a gene: 9. CDR3 loop: CASSSTGAKQPQHF. For the CDR3, the DNA is TGTGCCAGCAGTTCCACAGGGGCCAAACAGCCCCAGCATTTT.

This clonotype came up many times. The V call is TRBV6-2 or TRBV6-3, the J call TRBJ2-2; tentative D call: TRBD1 (5 bases). The CDR3 spans 13 residues. V lost 7 bases to trimming and J lost 5 bases, with 11 bases between them. From germline, CDR1 is MNHEY and CDR2 SVGEGT. CDR3 region: CASNHRQTGELFF. The CDR3 bases are TGTGCCAGCAACCACAGGCAGACCGGGGAGCTGTTTTTT.

This clonotype was seen many times. The chain combines TRBV20-1 with TRBJ1-2; no clear D gene. The germline V and J ends were trimmed by 6 bases and 3 bases, with 11 bases remaining between them. This CDR3 has 12 residues. The V gene's germline CDR1 is DFQATT and CDR2 SNEGSKA (reference sequence). In nucleotides, the CDR3 is TGCAGTGCCAGTGAATTGGACTATGGCTACACCTTC. This encodes CSASELDYGYTF.

This clonotype was recorded at least ten times. The chain links TRBV28 to TRBJ2-5; 7 bases map to TRBD1. CDR1 is MDHEN and CDR2 is SYDVKM in the germline V gene. The CDR3 runs 17 residues. Losses at the gene ends were 1 base for V and 2 bases for J; bases not matched to a gene: 10. DNA for the CDR3: TGTGCCAGCAGTTTATTCTTTCGACAGGGCAGTCAAGAGACCCAGTACTTC. Translating gives CASSLFFRQGSQETQYF.

This clonotype showed up many times. In DNA, the CDR3 is TGTGCCAGCAGTCAGGGACAGGGGTTAGGTGAGACCCAGTACTTC. Its translation is CASSQGQGLGETQYF. The chain is built from TRBV27 and TRBJ2-5, with TRBD1 matching 10 bases. V trimming: 5 bases; J trimming: 5 bases; junction bases outside the gene matches: 8. Per germline, CDR1 MNHEY and CDR2 SMNVEV (reference sequence). This CDR3 has 15 amino acids.

This clonotype was seen repeatedly, ten times or more. J is TRBJ2-7 and V is TRBV12-3 or TRBV12-4, with 8 nucleotides matching TRBD1. The V segment lost 6 bases and the J segment 2 bases; nucleotides outside the gene matches: 6. This CDR3 region has 14 residues. In nucleotides, the CDR3 is TGTGCCAGCAGGACCGGGACAGGACCCTACGAGCAGTACTTC. It codes for CASRTGTGPYEQYF.

This clonotype was counted ten times or more. V usage is TRBV6-2 or TRBV6-3 and J usage is TRBJ2-2; the match to TRBD2 covers 9 bases. J was trimmed by 8 bases and V by 8 bases; bases with no gene match: 3. This CDR3 comprises 12 residues. Germline V gives CDR1 MNHEY, CDR2 SVGEGT. For the CDR3, the DNA is TGTGCCAGCGGAGCGGGAGGAGGGGAGCTGTTTTTT. Protein product: CASGAGGGELFF.

This clonotype has only one observation. The rearrangement joins TRBV15 to TRBJ1-1; perhaps TRBD1 as D (6 bases). The CDR3 totals 14 residues. Germline CDR1 LNHNV, CDR2 YYDKDF (reference sequence). The ends were cut back, 0 bases at V and 3 bases at J, with 8 bases in the middle. CDR3 nucleotides: TGTGCCACCAGCAGAGATCCAGGGGACACTGAAGCTTTCTTT. This translates into CATSRDPGDTEAFF.

In this sample, this clonotype turned up many times. The chain is built from TRBV25-1 and TRBJ2-2; the D gene is possibly TRBD1 (6 bases). This CDR3 is 16 amino acids long. Germline CDR1 MGHDK, CDR2 SYGVNS. V lost 4 bases and J lost 4, with 16 bases in between. DNA for the CDR3: TGTGCCAGCAGTGTAGGGCAGGGGCGCGGCACCGGGGAGCTGTTTTTT. Protein: CASSVGQGRGTGELFF.

This clonotype was counted at least ten times. The chain is built from TRBV14 and TRBJ1-2, with D unresolved. Per the germline V gene, CDR1 is SGHDN and CDR2 is FVKESK. With 1 base removed from V and 4 bases from J, the gap between germline ends came to 7 bases. This CDR3 has 13 amino acids. CDR3 nucleotides: TGTGCCAGCAGCCAAGGGGAGTTCTATGGCTACACCTTC. It yields the protein CASSQGEFYGYTF.

This rearrangement joins TRBV6-1 to TRBJ1-5; D gene uncertain. Germline values: CDR1 MNHNS, CDR2 SASEGT. The germline V and J ends were trimmed by 5 bases and 2 bases, with 10 bases remaining between them. The CDR3 totals 14 residues. CDR3 sequence: CASSPGWGNQPQHF. DNA for the CDR3: TGTGCCAGCAGTCCTGGGTGGGGCAATCAGCCCCAGCATTTT.

This clonotype was recorded many times. This chain links TRBV2 with TRBJ2-5; D gene unclear. The V gene lost 7 bases and the J gene lost 5 bases, with 8 bases spanning the gap. This CDR3 region has 11 residues. Germline V CDR1 and CDR2: SNHLY, FYNNEI. CDR3 in amino acids: CASKVDETQYF. Here the CDR3 DNA reads TGTGCCAGCAAAGTCGACGAGACCCAGTACTTC.

This clonotype was observed many times. The V gene is TRBV4-3, the J gene TRBJ2-7; D is ambiguous. The CDR3 runs 15 residues. Looked up from germline, CDR1 is LGHNA and CDR2 is YSLEER. With 1 base removed from V and 2 bases from J, the gap between germline ends came to 12 bases. CDR3 nucleotides: TGCGCCAGCAGCCAAGTCTTAGGCAGAACCTACGAGCAGTACTTC. It yields the protein CASSQVLGRTYEQYF.

Remarks on this clonotype: The junction and the germline gene differ at one end; a read error may be behind it. The chain couples TRBV6-2 or TRBV6-3 to TRBJ1-5; D is unclear. This CDR3 comprises 15 residues. Germline assignment: CDR1 MNHEY and CDR2 SVGEGT. The CDR3 sequence: CASSYRAGRNHPQHF. CDR3 DNA: TGTGCCAGCAGTTACCGCGCGGGCCGCAATCATCCCCAGCATTTT.

This CDR3 is CASSYRQRGNEQYF. For the CDR3, the DNA is TGTGCCAGCAGTTACCGGCAGAGGGGCAACGAGCAGTACTTC. The gene calls are TRBV6-5 and TRBJ2-7; D assignment may be TRBD1 or TRBD2 (5 bases each). This CDR3 contains 14 residues. V was shortened by 2 bases and J by 5 bases, with 13 bases between the two germline ends. Germline V lookup: CDR1 MNHEY, CDR2 SVGAGI.

This clonotype occurred many times. This sequence joins TRBV7-8 and TRBJ2-6; 11 bases match TRBD1. The CDR3 is 18 residues long. Germline CDR1 SGHVS, CDR2 FQNEAQ. The V gene end was trimmed by 3 bases and the J gene end by 3 bases; junction bases not matched to a gene: 7. In nucleotides, the CDR3 is TGTGCCAGCAGCTTTCAGGACAGGGGGCGGGTTGGGGCCAACGTCCTGACTTTC. Translating it yields CASSFQDRGRVGANVLTF.

V and J are TRBV6-5 and TRBJ1-2, with D maybe TRBD1 (6 bases). V was cut by 4 bases and J by 5 bases, with 14 bases left in between. This CDR3 spans 14 amino acids. Germline values: CDR1 MNHEY, CDR2 SVGAGI. CDR3 sequence (DNA): TGTGCCAGCAGTTGGGGCCCAGGGGAGTATGGCTACACCTTC. Residues: CASSWGPGEYGYTF.

This clonotype was detected many times. As DNA, the CDR3 is TGCGCCAGCAGAGTAGGAGGGCGTACGTACGAGCAGTACTTC. Encoded protein: CASRVGGRTYEQYF. The chain has TRBV5-1 and TRBJ2-7, with D maybe TRBD2 (6 bases). The CDR3 is 14 residues long. V gave up 5 bases and J gave up 4 bases, with 16 bases separating them. Germline V CDR1 and CDR2: SGHRS, YFSETQ. The full variable domain, with the rest looked up from reference TRBV5-1 and TRBJ2-7, is KAGVTQTPRYLIKTRGQQVTLSCSPISGHRSVSWYQQTPGQGLQFLFEYFSETQRNKGNFPGRFSGRQFSNSRSEMNVSTLELGDSALYLCASRVGGRTYEQYFGPGTRLTVT.

The chain uses TRBV9 and TRBJ2-2; tentatively, D is TRBD2 (6 bases). This CDR3 has 15 residues. The germline V gene encodes CDR1 SGDLS and CDR2 YYNGEE. Trimming stripped 0 bases from V and 4 bases from J, with 10 bases between. CDR3 residues: CASSVGGVGTGELFF. Here the CDR3 DNA reads TGTGCCAGCAGCGTAGGCGGGGTCGGCACCGGGGAGCTGTTTTTT.

Turning to this clonotype: Just one base apart from a much larger clone, this may be a read error. The final CDR3 position lacks the conserved phenylalanine or tryptophan, pointing to a likely read error. The CDR3 reads CASSLAQGSNQPQHY. CDR3 DNA sequence: TGTGCCAGCAGCTTAGCCCAGGGTAGCAATCAGCCCCAGCATTAT. V usage is TRBV7-2 and J usage is TRBJ1-5; tentatively, D is TRBD1 (5 bases). The length of the CDR3 is 15 residues. Germline lookup yields CDR1 SGHTA and CDR2 FQGNSA. The V end lost 0 bases, the J end lost 0 bases, and 6 bases lay between the germline ends.

Many counts were recorded for this clonotype. The V and J genes are TRBV7-9 and TRBJ1-6, with 9 bases aligning to TRBD1. V was pared by 5 bases and J by 7 bases, with 9 bases of the junction left unmatched. This CDR3 comprises 16 residues. CDR1 is SEHNR, CDR2 FQNEAQ, per germline (reference sequence). The CDR3 nucleotides read TGTGCCAGCAGCCTACGGACAGGGGTTCGGAATTCACCCCTCCACTTT. As protein: CASSLRTGVRNSPLHF.